The 8 T cell receptor beta chains listed next were all sequenced from one sample in a study of cytomegalovirus exposure and HLA in healthy donors. The PCR ran on 60 Vbeta and 13 Jbeta primers. Libraries were prepared by immunoSEQ multiplex PCR; TCRdb keeps only in-frame clonotypes and omits some of them. The sample holds more than 75,000 clones, around four fifths seen once. Sequences were obtained from PBMCs. All receptors come from a woman younger than 30 in good health and CMV-seropositive.

The chain has TRBV18 and TRBJ1-3, with a possible D match to TRBD1 (5 bases). This CDR3 comprises 15 residues. Germline V gene data show CDR1 as KGHSH and CDR2 as LQKENI. With 2 bases removed from V and 5 bases from J, the gap between germline ends came to 13 bases. CDR3 in DNA: TGTGCCAGCTCACCATCAAGGGGAATCAGAAACACCATATATTTT. Translation gives CASSPSRGIRNTIYF.

The chain is built from TRBV19 and TRBJ1-2; 7 nucleotides line up with TRBD1. In germline, CDR1 is LNHDA, CDR2 SQIVND (reference sequence). CDR3 length: 11 residues. V trimming: 6 bases; J trimming: 8 bases; junction bases outside the gene matches: 3. CDR3 in amino acids: CASRRGRGYTF. CDR3 DNA: TGTGCCAGTAGAAGGGGGCGCGGCTACACCTTC.

The chain has TRBV10-2 and TRBJ2-5; D may be TRBD2 (5 bases). The CDR3 totals 13 residues. V was trimmed by 10 bases and J by 7 bases, leaving 19 bases between them. In germline, CDR1 is WSHSY, CDR2 SAAADI. CDR3 loop: CATDGVELGTQYF. The CDR3 nucleotides read TGCGCCACCGACGGGGTAGAGTTAGGGACCCAGTACTTC.

The rearrangement joins TRBV5-6 to TRBJ2-1, with 11 bases that match TRBD2. The germline CDR1 and CDR2 sequences are SGHDT and YYEEEE. The CDR3 runs 16 residues. Trimming at V came to 3 bases and at J to 2 bases, leaving 4 bases not matched to a gene. In DNA, the CDR3 is TGTGCCAGCAGCTCCCCGACTAGCGGGACCTACAATGAGCAGTTCTTC. This codes for CASSSPTSGTYNEQFF. Filled out from reference TRBV5-6 and TRBJ2-1, the complete variable domain reads DAGVTQSPTHLIKTRGQQVTLRCSPKSGHDTVSWYQQALGQGPQFIFQYYEEEERQRGNFPDRFSGHQFPNYSSELNVNALLLGDSALYLCASSSPTSGTYNEQFFGPGTRLTVL.

The chain couples TRBV9 to TRBJ2-7; TRBD1 matches 11 bases. The germline CDR1 and CDR2 sequences are SGDLS and YYNGEE. V shed 1 base and J 6 bases; nucleotides not matched to a gene: 3. The CDR3 has 14 residues. The CDR3, as DNA: TGTGCCAGCAGCGTAACGGGACAGGGGGGCGAGCAGTACTTC. This translates into CASSVTGQGGEQYF.

In this sample, this clone turned up once. This chain links TRBV7-9 with TRBJ1-1; 7 bases align to TRBD1. Looked up from germline, CDR1 is SEHNR and CDR2 is FQNEAQ (reference sequence). J gave up 5 bases and V 2 bases, and 8 bases lay outside the gene matches. The CDR3 has 15 amino acids. This CDR3 is CASSLYQGVRTEAFF. CDR3 sequence (DNA): TGTGCCAGCAGCTTATACCAGGGGGTTCGGACTGAAGCTTTCTTT.

The chain is built from TRBV4-1 and TRBJ2-7; D not resolved. Germline V lookup: CDR1 MGHRA, CDR2 YSYEKL. Trimming took 5 bases from V and 6 from J, leaving 14 bases between them. The CDR3 is 13 amino acids. Here the CDR3 reads CASSYELPGEQYF. In DNA, the CDR3 is TGCGCCAGCAGCTACGAACTCCCCGGCGAGCAGTACTTC.

V is TRBV5-6 and J is TRBJ2-7; D uncertain. Trimming removed 4 bases at V and 3 bases at J, with 11 bases between. Germline V gives CDR1 SGHDT, CDR2 YYEEEE. CDR3 length equals 13 residues. CDR3 sequence (DNA): TGTGCCAGCAGCCTCCCGAACTACTACGAGCAGTACTTC. It yields the protein CASSLPNYYEQYF.